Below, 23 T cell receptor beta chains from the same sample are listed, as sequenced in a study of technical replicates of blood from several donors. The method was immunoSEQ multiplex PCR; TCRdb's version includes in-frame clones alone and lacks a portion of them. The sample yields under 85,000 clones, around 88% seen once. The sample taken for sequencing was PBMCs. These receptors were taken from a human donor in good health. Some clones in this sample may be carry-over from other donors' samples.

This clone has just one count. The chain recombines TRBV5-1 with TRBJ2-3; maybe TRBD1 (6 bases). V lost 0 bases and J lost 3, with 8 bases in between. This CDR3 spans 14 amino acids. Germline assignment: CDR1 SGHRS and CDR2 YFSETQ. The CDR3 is CASSLGGQTDTQYF. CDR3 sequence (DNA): TGCGCCAGCAGCTTGGGGGGGCAGACAGATACGCAGTATTTT.

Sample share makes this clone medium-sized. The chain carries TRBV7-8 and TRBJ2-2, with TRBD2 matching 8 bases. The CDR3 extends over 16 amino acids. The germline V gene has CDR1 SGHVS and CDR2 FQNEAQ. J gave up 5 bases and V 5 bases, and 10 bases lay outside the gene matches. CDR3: CASSKLGRVNTGELFF. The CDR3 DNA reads TGTGCCAGCAGCAAACTCGGGAGGGTTAATACCGGGGAGCTGTTTTTT.

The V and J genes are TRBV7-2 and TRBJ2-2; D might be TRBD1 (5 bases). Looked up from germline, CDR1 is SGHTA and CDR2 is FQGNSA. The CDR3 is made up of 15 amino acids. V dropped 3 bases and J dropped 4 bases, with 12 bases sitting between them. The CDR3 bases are TGTGCCAGCAGCTTGGCCAGGGTGAGCACCGGGGAGCTGTTTTTT. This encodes CASSLARVSTGELFF.

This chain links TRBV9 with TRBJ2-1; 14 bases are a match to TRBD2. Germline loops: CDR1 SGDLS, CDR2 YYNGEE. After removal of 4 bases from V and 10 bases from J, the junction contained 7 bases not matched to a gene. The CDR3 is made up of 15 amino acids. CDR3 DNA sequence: TGTGCCAGCAGCCTCCGACTAGCGGGGGGGGAGGAGCAGTTCTTC. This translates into CASSLRLAGGEEQFF.

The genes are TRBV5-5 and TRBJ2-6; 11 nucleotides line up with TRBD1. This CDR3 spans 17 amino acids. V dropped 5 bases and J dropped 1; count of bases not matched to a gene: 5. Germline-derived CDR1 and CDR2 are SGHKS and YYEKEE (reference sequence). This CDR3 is CASSTGTGGSGANVLTF. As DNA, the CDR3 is TGTGCCAGCAGTACCGGGACAGGGGGATCTGGGGCCAACGTCCTGACTTTC.

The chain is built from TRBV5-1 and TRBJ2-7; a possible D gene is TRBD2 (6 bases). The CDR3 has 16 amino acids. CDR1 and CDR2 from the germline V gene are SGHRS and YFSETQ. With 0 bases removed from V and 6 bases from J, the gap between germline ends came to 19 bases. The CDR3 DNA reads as TGCGCCAGCAGCTTGGCCAGGGAGGAGCTATCGTCCGAGCAGTACTTC. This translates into CASSLAREELSSEQYF.

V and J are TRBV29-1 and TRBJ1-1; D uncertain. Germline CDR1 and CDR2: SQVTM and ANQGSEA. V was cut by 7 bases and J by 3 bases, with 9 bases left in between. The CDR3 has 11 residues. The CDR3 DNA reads TGCAGCGGGTTTAGTGACACTGAAGCTTTCTTT. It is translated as CSGFSDTEAFF. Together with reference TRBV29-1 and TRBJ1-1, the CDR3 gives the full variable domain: SAVISQKPSRDICQRGTSLTIQCQVDSQVTMMFWYRQQPGQSLTLIATANQGSEATYESGFVIDKFPISRPNLTFSTLTVSNMSPEDSSIYLCSGFSDTEAFFGQGTRLTVV.

The CDR3 DNA follows: TGTGCCTGGAGGCGCGGGAGGTTCCAAGAGACCCAGTACTTC. It encodes CAWRRGRFQETQYF. The rearrangement links TRBV30 to TRBJ2-5; 8 bases are a match to TRBD2. The CDR3 runs 14 residues. Germline trimming cut 3 bases from V and 1 base from J; bases unmatched to any gene: 4. CDR1 and CDR2 from the germline V gene are GTSNPN and SVGIG (reference sequence).

The CDR3 nucleotides read TGCGCCAGCAGCCAAGAATATAGACTAATCTCGCGGGAGCAAGAGACCCAGTACTTC. Amino acids: CASSQEYRLISREQETQYF. The rearrangement joins TRBV4-3 to TRBJ2-5; 7 nucleotides agree with TRBD2. The germline CDR1 and CDR2 sequences are LGHNA and YSLEER. V gave up 0 bases and J gave up 2 bases; unmatched junction bases: 15. The CDR3 loop spans 19 amino acids.

CDR3 sequence: CAWSRQGAEKLFF. The CDR3 nucleotides are TGTGCCTGGAGTCGGCAGGGGGCTGAAAAACTGTTTTTT. V is TRBV30 and J is TRBJ1-4, with 8 bases that match TRBD1. J lost 7 bases, V lost 2 bases, and 3 bases had no gene match. CDR1 is GTSNPN, CDR2 SVGIG, per germline (reference sequence). The CDR3 runs to 13 residues. The complete variable domain, with remaining parts taken from reference TRBV30 and TRBJ1-4, reads SQTIHQWPATLVQPVGSPLSLECTVEGTSNPNLYWYRQAAGRGLQLLFYSVGIGQISSEVPQNLSASRPQDRQFILSSKKLLLSDSGFYLCAWSRQGAEKLFFGSGTQLSVL.

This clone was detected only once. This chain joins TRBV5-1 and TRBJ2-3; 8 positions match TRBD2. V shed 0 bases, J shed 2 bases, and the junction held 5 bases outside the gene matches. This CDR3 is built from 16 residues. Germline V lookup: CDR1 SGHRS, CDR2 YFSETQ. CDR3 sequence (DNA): TGCGCCAGCAGCTTGGACGGCGGGGGGTTCACAGATACGCAGTATTTT. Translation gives CASSLDGGGFTDTQYF.

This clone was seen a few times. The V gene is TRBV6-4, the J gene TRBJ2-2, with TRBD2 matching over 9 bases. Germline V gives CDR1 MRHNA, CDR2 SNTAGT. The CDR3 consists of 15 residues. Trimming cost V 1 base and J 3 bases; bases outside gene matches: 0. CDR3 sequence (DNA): TGTGCCAGCAGTGACTTAGCGGGAGACACCGGGGAGCTGTTTTTT. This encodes CASSDLAGDTGELFF.

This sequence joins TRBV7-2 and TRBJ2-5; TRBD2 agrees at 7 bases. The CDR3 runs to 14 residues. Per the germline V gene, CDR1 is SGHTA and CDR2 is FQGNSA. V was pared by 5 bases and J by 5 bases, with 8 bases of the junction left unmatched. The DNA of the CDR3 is TGTGCCAGCAGCCCAGGACTAGTAATGGAGACCCAGTACTTC. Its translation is CASSPGLVMETQYF.

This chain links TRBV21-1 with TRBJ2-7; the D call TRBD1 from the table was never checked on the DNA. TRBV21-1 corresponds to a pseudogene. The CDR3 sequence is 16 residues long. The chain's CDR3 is CASSKGKGQGKGEQYF. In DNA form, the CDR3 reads TGTGCCAGCAGCAAAGGGAAGGGACAGGGAAAAGGCGAGCAGTACTTC.

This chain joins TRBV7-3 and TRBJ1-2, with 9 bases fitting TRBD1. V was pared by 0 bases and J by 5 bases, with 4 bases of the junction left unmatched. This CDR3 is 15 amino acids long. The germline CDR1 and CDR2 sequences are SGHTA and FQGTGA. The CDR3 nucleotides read TGTGCCAGCAGCTTAACCCGGGACAGGGTTTATGGCTACACCTTC. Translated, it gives CASSLTRDRVYGYTF.

As DNA, the CDR3 is TGTGCCAGCAGCCAAGGACAGCCACCTTACGAGCAGTACTTC. Translating gives CASSQGQPPYEQYF. The V gene is TRBV7-9, the J gene TRBJ2-7; tentative D call: TRBD1 (6 bases). The CDR3 extends over 14 amino acids. Trimming stripped 5 bases from V and 4 bases from J, with 15 bases between. Germline CDR1 SEHNR, CDR2 FQNEAQ (reference sequence).

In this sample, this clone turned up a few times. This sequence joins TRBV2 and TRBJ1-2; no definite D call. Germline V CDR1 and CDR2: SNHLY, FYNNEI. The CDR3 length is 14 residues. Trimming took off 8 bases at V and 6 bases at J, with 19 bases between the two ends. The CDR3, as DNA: TGTGCCAGCGAGGGAGAGGCGAGAAGTCATGGCTACACCTTC. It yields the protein CASEGEARSHGYTF.

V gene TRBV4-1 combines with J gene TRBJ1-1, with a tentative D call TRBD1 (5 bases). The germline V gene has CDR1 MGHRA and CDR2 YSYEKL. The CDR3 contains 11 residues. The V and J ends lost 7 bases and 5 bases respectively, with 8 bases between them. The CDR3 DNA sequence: TGCGCCAGCATGGGGCGGACTGAAGCTTTCTTT. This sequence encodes CASMGRTEAFF.

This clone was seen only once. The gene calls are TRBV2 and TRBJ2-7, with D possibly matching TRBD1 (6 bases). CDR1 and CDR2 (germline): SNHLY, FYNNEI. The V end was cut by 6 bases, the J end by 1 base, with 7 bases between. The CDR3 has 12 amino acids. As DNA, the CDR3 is TGTGCCAGCAGCGGACAGTCCTACGAGCAGTACTTC. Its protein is CASSGQSYEQYF.

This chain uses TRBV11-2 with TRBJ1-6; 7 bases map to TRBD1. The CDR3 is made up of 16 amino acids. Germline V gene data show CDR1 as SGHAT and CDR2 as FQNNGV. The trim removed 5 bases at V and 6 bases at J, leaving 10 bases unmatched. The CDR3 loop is CASSQDRNRGNSPLHF. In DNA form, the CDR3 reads TGTGCCAGCAGCCAAGATCGGAACAGGGGTAATTCACCCCTCCACTTT.

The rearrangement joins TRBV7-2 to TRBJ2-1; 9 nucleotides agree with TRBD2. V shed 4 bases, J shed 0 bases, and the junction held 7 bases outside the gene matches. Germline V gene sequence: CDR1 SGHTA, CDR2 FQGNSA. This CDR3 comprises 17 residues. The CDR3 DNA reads TGTGCCAGCAGCTCAAGACTAGCGGTAAGCTCCTACAATGAGCAGTTCTTC. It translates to CASSSRLAVSSYNEQFF. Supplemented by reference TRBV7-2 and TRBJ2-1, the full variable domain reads GAGVSQSPSNKVTEKGKDVELRCDPISGHTALYWYRQSLGQGLEFLIYFQGNSAPDKSGLPSDRFSAERTGGSVSTLTIQRTQQEDSAVYLCASSSRLAVSSYNEQFFGPGTRLTVL.

The DNA for the CDR3 is TGTGCCAGCAGCTTAGTAGGGGGTGTAGTGTACGAGCAGTACTTC. Residues: CASSLVGGVVYEQYF. The genes are TRBV7-2 and TRBJ2-7; tentative D call: TRBD1 (6 bases). This CDR3 contains 15 residues. The germline V gene encodes CDR1 SGHTA and CDR2 FQGNSA. Trimming took 1 base from V and 4 from J, leaving 14 bases between them.

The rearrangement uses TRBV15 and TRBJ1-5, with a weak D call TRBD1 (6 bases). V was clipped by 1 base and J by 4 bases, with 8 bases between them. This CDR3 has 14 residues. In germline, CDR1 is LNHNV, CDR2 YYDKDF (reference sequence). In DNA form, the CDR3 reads TGTGCCACCAGCAGAGGGACAGAGAATCAGCCCCAGCATTTT. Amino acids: CATSRGTENQPQHF.